A single sample gave rise to the 26 T cell receptor delta chains below, sequenced in a study of gamma-delta T cells after stem cell transplantation. TCRdb redid clone calling on the RT-PCR reads using CATT. The sample records 2,000 to 3,000 delta-chain clones, more than 2.5% being singletons. Sequences were obtained from gamma-delta T cells. The origin of the receptors is a human donor. It is not recorded whose cells these are; they may come from a transplant donor.

As for this clone: The protein TCRdb gives is from a much larger clone and does not agree with this DNA's translation at residue 7, likely a read error; the protein shown here comes from the DNA. In DNA form, the CDR3 reads TGTGCCTGTGTCCCACTATCGGGGACTAGTACCGATAAACTCATCTTT. Protein: CACVPLSGTSTDKLIF. V and J are TRDV2 and TRDJ1, with TRDD3 as a possible D gene (5 bases). Deletions cut 5 bases from V and 2 bases from J, with 20 bases between. Germline-derived CDR1 and CDR2 are GEAIGNYY and EKD. This CDR3 is built from 16 residues.

On this clone itself: TCRdb's entry gives the protein of a much larger clone, which mismatches this DNA's translation at residue 3, likely from a read error; the protein reported here is translated from the DNA. The chain combines TRDV2 with TRDJ3; TRDD3 matches at 12 bases. Germline CDR1 is GEAIGNYY and CDR2 is EKD. This CDR3 comprises 20 residues. CDR3 in amino acids: CARDTVLGDTLSWDTRQMFF. The CDR3 DNA is TGTGCCCGTGACACCGTACTGGGGGATACCCTCTCCTGGGACACCCGACAGATGTTTTTC.

This clone was seen more than once but under ten times. This is likely an artifact of a read error, given a far larger clone one base away. Other DNA sequences in the same sample also yield this CDR3. This sequence joins TRDV2 and TRDJ1; 9 bases align to TRDD3. V lost 3 bases, J lost 0 bases, and 19 bases stayed unmatched. This CDR3 region has 20 residues. Germline V lookup: CDR1 GEAIGNYY, CDR2 EKD. CDR3 DNA: TGTGCCTGTGACGGGCTTCTGGGGGATGCCGTTACGACTCACACCGATAAACTCATCTTT. Its protein is CACDGLLGDAVTTHTDKLIF.

This clone is judged medium-sized. The chain recombines TRDV2 with TRDJ1; 11 bases fit TRDD3. The CDR3 sequence is 16 residues long. Losses at the gene ends were 1 base for V and 1 base for J; bases not matched to a gene: 4. Germline CDR1 reads GEAIGNYY; CDR2 reads EKD. The DNA of the CDR3 is TGTGCCTGTGACACTTTGGGGGATACGATCACCGATAAACTCATCTTT. Translated, it gives CACDTLGDTITDKLIF.

This clone is labeled as large (0.1 to 1%). Other DNA sequences in the sample encode the same CDR3. V usage is TRDV2 and J usage is TRDJ1; 12 nucleotides line up with TRDD3. The CDR3 consists of 18 residues. The germline gives CDR1 GEAIGNYY, CDR2 EKD. The V and J ends lost 0 bases and 3 bases, in that order; junction bases with no gene match: 10. The DNA of the CDR3 is TGTGCCTGTGACACCCTTCGGCTGGGGGATACGCCCCCCGATAAACTCATCTTT. Protein sequence: CACDTLRLGDTPPDKLIF.

As for this clone: A read error may explain this, as a much larger clone is one base away. Other DNA variants within this sample encode the same CDR3. This chain joins TRDV2 and TRDJ1; no definite D call. The CDR3 has 16 amino acids. Between the trimmed V and J ends, which lost 5 bases and 0 bases, there was a span of 18 bases. Germline CDR1 reads GEAIGNYY; CDR2 reads EKD. The DNA for the CDR3 is TGTGCCTGTGTCCCATTGGGAGTTGAGTACACCGATAAACTCATCTTT. Translating gives CACVPLGVEYTDKLIF.

A word on this clone: This clone may be a read error of a much larger clone one base away. The rearrangement uses TRDV2 and TRDJ1, with 7 bases aligning to TRDD3. CDR3 size: 14 residues. The germline CDR1 and CDR2 sequences are GEAIGNYY and EKD. The CDR3 loop is CARDTMGDPRELIF. The CDR3 DNA is TGTGCCCGTGACACGATGGGGGACCCTAGGGAACTCATCTTT.

This clone is deemed medium-sized. The chain couples TRDV2 to TRDJ3; tentative D call: TRDD3 (6 bases). Germline values: CDR1 GEAIGNYY, CDR2 EKD. The CDR3 loop spans 21 amino acids. V gave up 0 bases and J gave up 2 bases, with 22 bases separating them. CDR3 protein: CACDTGGYRGTTAWDTRQMFF. The CDR3 nucleotides read TGTGCCTGTGACACCGGAGGGTATAGGGGGACTACGGCCTGGGACACCCGACAGATGTTTTTC.

Turning to this clone: TCRdb attributes to this sequence the protein of a much larger clone, which differs from the DNA translation at residue 17; a read error is likely, and the protein displayed is translated from the DNA. This chain connects TRDV2 to TRDJ1, with 9 bases aligning to TRDD3. CDR3 size: 20 residues. Germline lookup yields CDR1 GEAIGNYY and CDR2 EKD. The CDR3 is CACDGLLGDAVTTHTDRLIF. DNA of the CDR3: TGTGCCTGTGACGGGCTGCTGGGGGATGCCGTTACGACTCACACCGATAGACTCATCTTT.

By share, this clone counts as medium-sized. The V call is TRDV2, the J call TRDJ1; 11 bases are a match to TRDD3. V gave up 0 bases and J gave up 4 bases; unmatched junction bases: 15. Germline lookup yields CDR1 GEAIGNYY and CDR2 EKD. This CDR3 contains 19 residues. DNA for the CDR3: TGTGCCTGTGACACCGTAAGACTGGGGGATAAAAGTACTGTCGATAAACTCATCTTT. Translated: CACDTVRLGDKSTVDKLIF.

In its sample, this clone is medium-sized. The chain is built from TRDV2 and TRDJ1; 7 bases match TRDD3. The V segment lost 3 bases and the J segment 3 bases; nucleotides outside the gene matches: 12. Looked up from germline, CDR1 is GEAIGNYY and CDR2 is EKD. The CDR3 spans 16 residues. The CDR3 here is CACDSVLGTPPDKLIF. The CDR3 bases are TGTGCCTGTGACTCTGTACTGGGGACCCCCCCCGATAAACTCATCTTT.

A few counts support this clone. In the same sample, other DNA sequences code for this CDR3. The chain recombines TRDV2 with TRDJ2, with TRDD3 identical over 7 bases. CDR1 and CDR2 (germline): GEAIGNYY, EKD. The CDR3 has 18 amino acids. V shed 1 base, J shed 0 bases, and the junction held 10 bases outside the gene matches. The CDR3 sequence is CACDTLGATPSLTAQLFF. The CDR3 coding sequence is TGTGCCTGTGACACTCTGGGGGCCACCCCCTCTTTGACAGCACAACTCTTCTTT.

This clone was counted between two and nine times. The mismatch at residue 4 between this DNA's translation and the TCRdb protein of a much larger clone likely reflects a read error; the protein shown is translated from the DNA. This rearrangement joins TRDV2 to TRDJ3; TRDD3 matches at 7 bases. There are 18 residues in the CDR3. Looked up from germline, CDR1 is GEAIGNYY and CDR2 is EKD. With V trimmed by 4 bases and J by 1 base, 9 bases remained unmatched. The CDR3 loop is CACETVLGPSWDTRQMFF. The DNA for the CDR3 is TGTGCCTGTGAGACCGTACTGGGGCCATCCTGGGACACCCGACAGATGTTTTTC.

The sample holds a few counts of this clone. This same CDR3 is encoded by further DNA sequences in the sample. The chain employs TRDV2 and TRDJ1, with TRDD3 matching over 11 bases. The CDR3 has 17 residues. Per germline, CDR1 GEAIGNYY and CDR2 EKD. With V trimmed by 0 bases and J by 3 bases, 8 bases remained unmatched. The CDR3 nucleotides are TGTGCCTGTGACACCCTTCGGCTGGGGGATACTCCCGATAAACTCATCTTT. It codes for CACDTLRLGDTPDKLIF.

Relative to its sample, this clone is medium-sized (0.01 to 0.1%). V and J are TRDV2 and TRDJ1, with 8 bases fitting TRDD3. Germline V gene lookup returns CDR1 GEAIGNYY and CDR2 EKD. The V segment lost 3 bases and the J segment 0 bases; nucleotides outside the gene matches: 17. This CDR3 contains 19 residues. The DNA of the CDR3 is TGTGCCTGTGACTCTGTTCTACTGGGGGGCAAAGGCTACACCGATAAACTCATCTTT. The encoded protein is CACDSVLLGGKGYTDKLIF.

This clone was counted only a few times. TCRdb has a much larger clone's protein, which differs at residue 13 from the translation of this DNA, likely because of a read error; what is shown is the protein translated from the DNA. The CDR3 spells CACDTWGASSWDARQMFF. CDR3 bases: TGTGCCTGTGACACGTGGGGAGCGAGCTCCTGGGACGCCCGACAGATGTTTTTC. The J gene is TRDJ3, the V gene TRDV2; tentative D call: TRDD3 (5 bases). Germline V gene data show CDR1 as GEAIGNYY and CDR2 as EKD. The CDR3 extends over 18 amino acids.

This clone was detected a few times. The gene calls are TRDV2 and TRDJ1, with 12 bases that match TRDD3. Germline lookup yields CDR1 GEAIGNYY and CDR2 EKD. The V and J ends lost 2 bases and 3 bases, in that order; junction bases with no gene match: 9. There are 17 residues in the CDR3. CDR3 region: CACDNLVLGDTSDKLIF. In DNA, the CDR3 is TGTGCCTGTGACAACCTCGTACTGGGGGATACTTCCGATAAACTCATCTTT.

The chain employs TRDV2 and TRDJ1; the D gene is possibly TRDD3 (6 bases). Germline V lookup: CDR1 GEAIGNYY, CDR2 EKD. The V end lost 3 bases, the J end lost 1 base, and 17 bases lay between the germline ends. This CDR3 region has 16 residues. The CDR3 bases are TGTGCCTGTGACTCCTTACTGGGACGGGCCACCGATAAACTCATCTTT. This gives the protein CACDSLLGRATDKLIF.

In its sample, this clone ranks as medium-sized. V is TRDV2 and J is TRDJ3, with 8 bases identical to TRDD3. J gave up 0 bases and V 3 bases, and 12 bases lay outside the gene matches. The CDR3 contains 20 residues. Per germline, CDR1 GEAIGNYY and CDR2 EKD. For the CDR3, the DNA is TGTGCCTGTGACTCCCTCTGGGGGAACCTAAGCTCCTGGGACACCCGACAGATGTTTTTC. Translation: CACDSLWGNLSSWDTRQMFF.

This clone has just a few counts. A much more abundant neighbour one base away suggests this may be a read error. The same CDR3 arises from other DNA sequences in this sample as well. The rearrangement links TRDV2 to TRDJ1; 10 bases are a match to TRDD3. The germline V gene encodes CDR1 GEAIGNYY and CDR2 EKD. J lost 2 bases, V lost 0 bases, and 17 bases had no gene match. This CDR3 spans 20 amino acids. The CDR3 nucleotides read TGTGCCTGTGACACCGTCTCTTTTCCTCCGGGGGATACGCGTACCGATAAACTCATCTTT. This encodes CACDTVSFPPGDTRTDKLIF.

Note on this clone: The identical CDR3 is also encoded by other nucleotide sequences in the sample. The chain has TRDV2 and TRDJ1; the match to TRDD3 covers 12 bases. The CDR3 is 18 amino acids. The ends lost 2 bases at V and 5 bases at J; junction bases unmatched: 14. Germline values: CDR1 GEAIGNYY, CDR2 EKD. This CDR3 reads CACDRLGDTRIGLDKLIF. CDR3 nucleotide sequence: TGTGCCTGTGACAGGCTGGGGGATACGCGAATCGGCTTAGATAAACTCATCTTT.

This clone counts as medium-sized. A far more abundant clone sits one base away, making this likely a read error. This sample includes further DNA sequences coding for the same CDR3. The rearrangement uses TRDV2 and TRDJ3, with 12 bases identical to TRDD3. Germline V gene sequence: CDR1 GEAIGNYY, CDR2 EKD. This CDR3 has 20 residues. CDR3 in amino acids: CACDTVLGDTLSWDTRQMFF. CDR3 sequence (DNA): TGTGCCTGCGACACCGTACTGGGGGATACCCTCTCCTGGGACACCCGACAGATGTTTTTC.

This clone was counted a few times. This sample also contains other DNA sequences that code for the same CDR3. The rearrangement links TRDV2 to TRDJ1, with TRDD3 matching 10 bases. V dropped 4 bases and J dropped 3; count of bases not matched to a gene: 7. The germline gives CDR1 GEAIGNYY, CDR2 EKD. The length of the CDR3 is 15 residues. The CDR3 loop is CACEAMGDTPDKLIF. Here the CDR3 DNA reads TGTGCCTGTGAAGCGATGGGGGATACCCCCGATAAACTCATCTTT.

This clone was picked up a small number of times. TCRdb's entry gives the protein of a much larger clone, which mismatches this DNA's translation at residue 16, likely from a read error; the protein reported here is translated from the DNA. The V call is TRDV2, the J call TRDJ1, with TRDD3 identical over 12 bases. The germline gives CDR1 GEAIGNYY, CDR2 EKD. The CDR3 runs to 19 residues. CDR3 in amino acids: CACDTASTGGYPYRDNLIF. As DNA, the CDR3 is TGTGCCTGTGACACCGCCAGTACTGGGGGATACCCCTACCGAGATAACCTCATCTTT.

Judged by abundance, this clone is medium-sized. This chain links TRDV2 with TRDJ1; D is perhaps TRDD3 (6 bases). The V end was cut by 1 base, the J end by 0 bases, with 14 bases between. The V gene's germline CDR1 is GEAIGNYY and CDR2 EKD. The CDR3 spans 16 residues. In nucleotides, the CDR3 is TGTGCCTGTGACACGATCGGGGGACGGTACACCGATAAACTCATCTTT. As protein: CACDTIGGRYTDKLIF.

Many counts were recorded for this clone. The rearrangement joins TRDV1 to TRDJ1; 11 positions match TRDD3. J lost 2 bases, V lost 0 bases, and 23 bases had no gene match. The V gene's germline CDR1 is TSWWSYY and CDR2 QGS. The CDR3 loop spans 23 amino acids. CDR3 DNA: TGTGCTCTTGGGGAACTCCCCTTCGGGGGTCTGGGGGATACAGGAAAGGAGACCGATAAACTCATCTTT. Its translation is CALGELPFGGLGDTGKETDKLIF.